Below, 30 T cell receptor beta chains from the same sample are listed, as sequenced in a study of sequential checkpoint blockade in melanoma. The treatment denotes: randomized to nivolumab then ipilimumab (arm A) or the reverse (arm B). Sequencing used immunoSEQ multiplex PCR; TCRdb keeps in-frame clones, though not all of them. Among 5,000 to 8,000 clones listed, roughly 21% were seen once. The sequenced sample was tumor tissue (inferred from file names), obtained from a patient given nivolumab and ipilimumab in sequence. These receptors were collected from a human donor with melanoma.

This clone was seen repeatedly, ten times or more. Germline is not matched at one junction end, which may reflect a read error. The chain employs TRBV7-8 and TRBJ2-7; D ambiguous. Germline V gene data show CDR1 as SGHVS and CDR2 as FQNEAQ. The CDR3 consists of 13 residues. The CDR3 coding sequence is TGTGCCAGCAGCCTTATGCCCTCCCACGAGCAGTACTTC. As protein: CASSLMPSHEQYF.

V usage is TRBV6-8 and J usage is TRBJ2-7; 12 positions agree with TRBD1. The germline V gene encodes CDR1 MNHGY and CDR2 SAAAGT. The CDR3 consists of 13 residues. V was clipped by 7 bases and J by 7 bases; unmatched bases: 5. The CDR3 spells CASIRDRGLEQYF. The DNA for the CDR3 is TGTGCCAGCATCCGGGACAGGGGGCTTGAGCAGTACTTC.

The CDR3 protein is CASSPGRTSGVRDEQYF. The DNA for the CDR3 is TGCGCCAGCAGCCCCGGACGGACTAGCGGGGTAAGGGACGAGCAGTACTTC. The chain has TRBV5-1 and TRBJ2-7, with 12 bases matching TRBD2. There are 17 residues in the CDR3. Trimming cost V 4 bases and J 5 bases; bases outside gene matches: 13. Germline V gene sequence: CDR1 SGHRS, CDR2 YFSETQ.

This clone was counted at least ten times. The CDR3 sequence is CASSSDRGRGQPQHF. Here the CDR3 DNA reads TGTGCCAGCAGCAGCGACAGGGGGCGCGGTCAGCCCCAGCATTTT. The genes are TRBV11-3 and TRBJ1-5; TRBD1 aligns across 10 bases. This CDR3 contains 15 residues. The junction had 7 bases not matched to a gene; V was cut back by 5 bases and J by 6 bases. Germline V gene sequence: CDR1 SGHNT, CDR2 YENEEA.

This clone was recorded at least ten times. The chain carries TRBV4-1 and TRBJ1-5; D gene ambiguous. Germline lookup yields CDR1 MGHRA and CDR2 YSYEKL. This CDR3 is 18 amino acids long. Trimming took 0 bases from V and 0 from J, leaving 15 bases between them. The CDR3, as DNA: TGCGCCAGCAGCCAAGACTTGCGAGCGGCCCATAGCAATCAGCCCCAGCATTTT. Translation gives CASSQDLRAAHSNQPQHF.

This clone appeared many times. V and J are TRBV11-3 and TRBJ2-7; 9 nucleotides agree with TRBD2. The CDR3 totals 14 residues. V lost 1 base to trimming and J lost 11 bases; unmatched junction nucleotides: 9. CDR1 is SGHNT, CDR2 YENEEA, per germline. The CDR3 coding sequence is TGTGCCAGCAGCTTAGGGACTACCGGCGGGGGGGAGTACTTC. This encodes CASSLGTTGGGEYF.

Ten or more counts support this clone. The chain joins TRBV11-3 to TRBJ2-2, with 11 bases matching TRBD1. This CDR3 region has 16 residues. V shed 5 bases, J shed 6 bases, and the junction held 8 bases outside the gene matches. Germline values: CDR1 SGHNT, CDR2 YENEEA. CDR3: CASSQGQGAGAGELFF. The CDR3 DNA sequence: TGTGCCAGCAGCCAAGGACAGGGGGCCGGGGCCGGGGAGCTGTTTTTT.

The chain is built from TRBV5-1 and TRBJ1-4; 10 bases are shared with TRBD1. The V segment lost 4 bases and the J segment 4 bases; nucleotides outside the gene matches: 4. CDR1 and CDR2 (germline): SGHRS, YFSETQ. The CDR3 is 15 residues long. The CDR3 protein is CASSTRDRGNEKLFF. CDR3 nucleotides: TGCGCCAGCAGCACCCGGGACAGGGGTAATGAAAAACTGTTTTTT. The entire variable domain, with the rest obtained from reference TRBV5-1 and TRBJ1-4, is as follows: KAGVTQTPRYLIKTRGQQVTLSCSPISGHRSVSWYQQTPGQGLQFLFEYFSETQRNKGNFPGRFSGRQFSNSRSEMNVSTLELGDSALYLCASSTRDRGNEKLFFGSGTQLSVL.

Only a few counts were recorded for this clone. The genes are TRBV15 and TRBJ2-7; weak D call: TRBD1 (6 bases). The CDR3 has 15 residues. The germline V and J ends were trimmed by 0 bases and 6 bases, with 15 bases remaining between them. The germline V gene encodes CDR1 LNHNV and CDR2 YYDKDF (reference sequence). The CDR3 coding sequence is TGTGCCACCAGCAGAGATAAGACTCAGGGGCGCGAGCAGTACTTC. Its protein product is CATSRDKTQGREQYF.

This clone was observed a few times. The chain combines TRBV6-8 with TRBJ2-7; D is perhaps TRBD1 (6 bases). Germline V gene lookup returns CDR1 MNHGY and CDR2 SAAAGT. The CDR3 has 14 residues. The V and J ends lost 4 bases and 5 bases respectively, with 15 bases between them. CDR3 residues: CASSFADSVHEQYF. The CDR3, as DNA: TGTGCCAGCAGTTTCGCGGACAGTGTCCACGAGCAGTACTTC.

This clone appeared many times. V usage is TRBV6-8 and J usage is TRBJ2-2; TRBD1 or TRBD2 may be the D gene (5 bases each). CDR3 length: 16 amino acids. CDR1 MNHGY and CDR2 SAAAGT come from the germline V gene. V was shortened by 5 bases and J by 1 base, with 14 bases between the two germline ends. CDR3 sequence reads: CASSERSTGNTGELFF. The CDR3 coding sequence is TGTGCCAGCAGTGAGCGGTCAACAGGGAACACCGGGGAGCTGTTTTTT.

Within the sample, this clone is medium-sized (0.01 to 0.1%). The CDR3 spells CASSQGTGYEQYF. The CDR3, as DNA: TGTGCCAGCAGCCAAGGGACAGGCTACGAGCAGTACTTC. The chain combines TRBV7-4 with TRBJ2-7, with TRBD1 matching 8 bases. Germline values: CDR1 SGHVT, CDR2 SQSDAQ. The CDR3 totals 13 residues. V was clipped by 5 bases and J by 3 bases; unmatched bases: 3.

The rearrangement joins TRBV6-8 to TRBJ2-3; weak D call: TRBD2 (5 bases). Trimming stripped 2 bases from V and 4 bases from J, with 16 bases between. Per the germline V gene, CDR1 is MNHGY and CDR2 is SAAAGT. The CDR3 extends over 16 amino acids. The CDR3 loop reads CASSYPGLRGADTQYF. The DNA of the CDR3 is TGTGCCAGCAGTTACCCAGGACTGCGTGGGGCAGATACGCAGTATTTT.

This sequence joins TRBV11-3 and TRBJ1-6, with 9 bases aligning to TRBD1. CDR1 is SGHNT and CDR2 is YENEEA in the germline V gene. V shed 5 bases, J shed 7 bases, and the junction held 3 bases outside the gene matches. This CDR3 is 14 amino acids long. The CDR3 bases are TGTGCCAGCAGCCCCGGGACAGGGAATTCACCCCTCCACTTT. Translated: CASSPGTGNSPLHF.

By its share, this clone is large. The chain uses TRBV29-1 and TRBJ1-1, with D unresolved. CDR3 size: 14 residues. V lost 2 bases to trimming and J lost 3 bases, with 13 bases between them. Germline V gives CDR1 SQVTM, CDR2 ANQGSEA. In nucleotides, the CDR3 is TGCAGCGTTGAAACAGTTGGTGGGGACACTGAAGCTTTCTTT. This sequence encodes CSVETVGGDTEAFF.

This clone was seen many times. V gene TRBV4-1 combines with J gene TRBJ2-2; no definite D call. The V and J ends lost 0 bases and 9 bases respectively, with 8 bases between them. The CDR3 is 13 amino acids. Germline-derived CDR1 and CDR2 are MGHRA and YSYEKL. The DNA for the CDR3 is TGCGCCAGCAGCCAAGAAGGGTCCTGGGAGCTGTTTTTT. Translated, it gives CASSQEGSWELFF.

This sequence joins TRBV18 and TRBJ2-4, with a possible D match to TRBD1 (6 bases). V lost 1 base and J lost 0, with 22 bases in between. This CDR3 contains 20 residues. Germline V lookup: CDR1 KGHSH, CDR2 LQKENI. CDR3 in DNA: TGTGCCAGCTCACCACGGCCACAGGGAATAACTACAGTAGCCAAAAACATTCAGTACTTC. It is translated as CASSPRPQGITTVAKNIQYF.

This clone is deemed medium-sized. The gene calls are TRBV11-3 and TRBJ2-4; 8 bases fit TRBD2. This CDR3 is built from 16 residues. With V trimmed by 6 bases and J by 0 bases, 7 bases remained unmatched. CDR1 is SGHNT and CDR2 is YENEEA in the germline V gene. CDR3 DNA: TGTGCCAGCAGGAAAACTAGCGGACTAGCCAAAAACATTCAGTACTTC. The encoded protein is CASRKTSGLAKNIQYF.

This clone was found many times. The V gene is TRBV7-8, the J gene TRBJ2-5; D tentatively reads TRBD1 or TRBD2 (5 bases each). The CDR3 is made up of 13 amino acids. Germline CDR1 SGHVS, CDR2 FQNEAQ. Trimming stripped 5 bases from V and 1 base from J, with 8 bases between. The chain's CDR3 is CASSKGRQETQYF. In DNA, the CDR3 is TGTGCCAGCAGCAAGGGACGCCAAGAGACCCAGTACTTC.

The table lists this clone with many counts. V and J are TRBV6-8 and TRBJ2-1, with no clear D. Trimming took off 3 bases at V and 13 bases at J, with 13 bases between the two ends. Looked up from germline, CDR1 is MNHGY and CDR2 is SAAAGT. This CDR3 region has 12 residues. The CDR3 DNA sequence: TGTGCCAGCAGTTATCCCCCGGGCCAACAGTTCTTC. Translated: CASSYPPGQQFF.

The table lists this clone with many counts. The rearrangement uses TRBV2 and TRBJ2-2, with D perhaps TRBD1 (5 bases). Trimming took off 5 bases at V and 3 bases at J, with 10 bases between the two ends. This CDR3 is built from 14 residues. The V gene's germline CDR1 is SNHLY and CDR2 FYNNEI. DNA for the CDR3: TGTGCCAGCAGTCTAGGACAAGACACCGGGGAGCTGTTTTTT. Amino acids: CASSLGQDTGELFF.

The chain carries TRBV6-8 and TRBJ1-1; 8 bases fit TRBD1. The V gene's germline CDR1 is MNHGY and CDR2 SAAAGT. The CDR3 totals 16 residues. The ends lost 5 bases at V and 1 base at J; junction bases unmatched: 9. The CDR3 DNA is TGTGCCAGCAGTGGGGGAGCCGGGACAGGGAACACTGAAGCTTTCTTT. Its translation is CASSGGAGTGNTEAFF.

A note on this clone: One end of the junction varies from germline; a read error may be responsible. The rearrangement uses TRBV18 and TRBJ2-1; 10 positions agree with TRBD1. CDR3 length: 16 residues. The V gene's germline CDR1 is KGHSH and CDR2 LQKENI. CDR3 sequence (DNA): TGTGCCAGCTCTCCACGGGACAGGGGATTGAACAATGAGCAGTTCTTC. Translated, it gives CASSPRDRGLNNEQFF.

This clone is judged medium-sized. The chain joins TRBV2 to TRBJ2-5; 9 nucleotides match TRBD2. CDR3 size: 14 residues. After removal of 7 bases from V and 4 bases from J, the junction contained 7 bases not matched to a gene. Germline CDR1 is SNHLY and CDR2 is FYNNEI. The CDR3 DNA is TGTGCCAGCAAGGCGGGGGGGCTGAGAGAGACCCAGTACTTC. Its protein product is CASKAGGLRETQYF.

The CDR3: CAIHPRGPNEQFF. The CDR3 nucleotides are TGTGCCATCCACCCCCGGGGGCCCAATGAGCAGTTCTTC. The rearrangement links TRBV7-1 to TRBJ2-1; D could derive from TRBD1 or TRBD2 (6 bases each). TRBV7-1 is an open reading frame, and its role is uncertain. The CDR3 runs to 13 residues. V lost 10 bases and J lost 6, with 16 bases in between.

This clone is termed medium-sized. The chain uses TRBV19 and TRBJ1-2; tentative D call: TRBD1 (6 bases). The CDR3 runs to 13 residues. V dropped 3 bases and J dropped 4 bases, with 9 bases sitting between them. Germline values: CDR1 LNHDA, CDR2 SQIVND (reference sequence). CDR3 DNA sequence: TGTGCCAGTAGTATCACAGGGACCTATGGCTACACCTTC. Translating it yields CASSITGTYGYTF. The full variable domain, with the rest looked up from reference TRBV19 and TRBJ1-2, is DGGITQSPKYLFRKEGQNVTLSCEQNLNHDAMYWYRQDPGQGLRLIYYSQIVNDFQKGDIAEGYSVSREKKESFPLTVTSAQKNPTAFYLCASSITGTYGYTFGSGTRLTVV.

The J gene is TRBJ1-6, the V gene TRBV30; D is possibly TRBD1 (5 bases). Germline values: CDR1 GTSNPN, CDR2 SVGIG (reference sequence). V lost 5 bases and J lost 10, with 15 bases in between. The CDR3 has 13 residues. The chain's CDR3 is CAWGTGGVSPLHF. CDR3 DNA sequence: TGTGCCTGGGGGACGGGAGGGGTCTCACCCCTCCACTTT. Filled out from reference TRBV30 and TRBJ1-6, the complete variable domain reads SQTIHQWPATLVQPVGSPLSLECTVEGTSNPNLYWYRQAAGRGLQLLFYSVGIGQISSEVPQNLSASRPQDRQFILSSKKLLLSDSGFYLCAWGTGGVSPLHFGNGTRLTVT.

V and J are TRBV14 and TRBJ2-3; 8 nucleotides agree with TRBD1. The CDR3 runs 16 residues. Trimming took 1 base from V and 4 from J; bases not matched to a gene: 7. Germline CDR1 SGHDN, CDR2 FVKESK. CDR3 coding DNA: TGTGCCAGCAGCCAAGCCAGGGGGACAGGTCCAGATACGCAGTATTTT. Protein sequence: CASSQARGTGPDTQYF.

This clone was observed a few times. CDR3 residues: CATSGGAGTGELFF. In nucleotides, the CDR3 is TGTGCCACCAGCGGGGGGGCGGGCACCGGGGAGCTGTTTTTT. This sequence joins TRBV19 and TRBJ2-2; 10 positions agree with TRBD2. The CDR3 has 14 amino acids. Germline values: CDR1 LNHDA, CDR2 SQIVND (reference sequence). The V gene end was trimmed by 10 bases and the J gene end by 4 bases; junction bases not matched to a gene: 6.

The rearrangement joins TRBV11-3 to TRBJ2-7, with TRBD2 identical over 9 bases. Germline V lookup: CDR1 SGHNT, CDR2 YENEEA. The CDR3 sequence is 14 residues long. The trim removed 4 bases at V and 6 bases at J, leaving 7 bases unmatched. CDR3 nucleotides: TGTGCCAGCAGCTCTAGCGGGGAGCCCCTCGAGCAGTACTTC. Its translation is CASSSSGEPLEQYF.